This TCR beta chain was documented in a study of Ad26.COV2.S vaccination and SARS-CoV-2 variants. Across the study: In the study, Ad26.COV2.S was injected intramuscularly once, or twice 56 days apart. Regarding the study as a whole: Similar non-spike TCR breadth was observed in recipients of vaccine and of placebo. Vaccine recipients showed a spike-specific TCR breadth that was higher than in placebo recipients.

The CDR3 contains 15 residues. Germline CDR1 and CDR2: SGHKS and YYEKEE (reference sequence). Trimming took 0 bases from V and 1 from J; bases not matched to a gene: 2. The treatment was: 15 to 20 received Ad26.COV2.S at low or high dose, single or two shots; 5 received placebo; per-sample allocation not given. Repertoires come from day 63 after the first vaccine or placebo injection. In Boston, the donor was an adult between 18-55 years of age. As for this clone: The antigen is not known.

Repertoires were generated with immunoSEQ multiplex PCR, while TCRdb's copy carries only in-frame clones and drops some. The sample includes some 290,000 clones, approximately 80% of them seen just once. The chain recombines TRBV5-5 with TRBJ2-7; 9 nucleotides agree with TRBD2. The specimen was peripheral blood, collected in a trial of Ad26.COV2.S vaccine versus placebo. The receptor was isolated from a person between 18 and 65 years old who received the Ad26.COV2.S COVID-19 vaccine or a placebo. CDR3 sequence (DNA): TGTGCCAGCAGCTTGGGGACTAGCGATTCCTACGAGCAGTACTTC. Protein product: CASSLGTSDSYEQYF. The variable domain in full, with the rest retrieved from reference TRBV5-5 and TRBJ2-7, is DAGVTQSPTHLIKTRGQQVTLRCSPISGHKSVSWYQQVLGQGPQFIFQYYEKEERGRGNFPDRFSARQFPNYSSELNVNALLLGDSALYLCASSLGTSDSYEQYFGPGTRLTVT.